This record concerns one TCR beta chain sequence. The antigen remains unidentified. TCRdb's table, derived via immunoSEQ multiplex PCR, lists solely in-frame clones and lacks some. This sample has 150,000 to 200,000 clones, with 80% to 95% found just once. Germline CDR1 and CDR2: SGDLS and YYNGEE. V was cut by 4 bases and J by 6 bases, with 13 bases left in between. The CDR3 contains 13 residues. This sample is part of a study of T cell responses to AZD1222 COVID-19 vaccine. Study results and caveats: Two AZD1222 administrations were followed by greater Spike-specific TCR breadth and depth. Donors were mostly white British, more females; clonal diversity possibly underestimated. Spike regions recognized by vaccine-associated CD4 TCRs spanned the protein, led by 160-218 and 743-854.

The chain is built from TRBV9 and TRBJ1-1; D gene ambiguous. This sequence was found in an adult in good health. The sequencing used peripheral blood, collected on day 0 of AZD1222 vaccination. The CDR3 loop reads CASSPPGRAEAFF. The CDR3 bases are TGTGCCAGCAGCCCTCCCGGGAGGGCTGAAGCTTTCTTT. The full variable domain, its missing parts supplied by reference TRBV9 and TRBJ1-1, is DSGVTQTPKHLITATGQRVTLRCSPRSGDLSVYWYQQSLDQGLQFLIQYYNGEERAKGNILERFSAQQFPDLHSELNLSSLELGDSALYFCASSPPGRAEAFFGQGTRLTVV.